This record looks at one T cell receptor (beta chain) sequence and its context. Here immunoSEQ multiplex PCR was the method, and the copy in TCRdb shows in-frame clones only, minus some. In the table there are 600,000 or so clones, more than 70% of which are singletons. The sample is drawn from a study of shared T cell receptors in the human thymus. CDR3 length: 15 amino acids. Germline values: CDR1 SQVTM, CDR2 ANQGSEA. Trimming cost V 2 bases and J 4 bases; bases outside gene matches: 10. This sample was shared with a second study, whose subject was human thymus T cells.

The TCR sequence derives from a boy under three years old with a congenital heart defect. The chain has TRBV29-1 and TRBJ1-2, with 7 bases identical to TRBD1. The sample consisted of thymocytes. CDR3 DNA: TGCAGCGTTGAACAGGCCCCGGGACAGATCTATGGCTACACCTTC. Translating gives CSVEQAPGQIYGYTF.